A selection of T cell receptor beta chains follows, all from one sample in a study of regulatory T cells in long-lasting Graves disease. TCRdb processed the multiplex PCR reads anew with MiXCR; each CDR3 protein has one entry. This table has about 540,000 distinct CDR3 sequences, roughly 12% appearing once. The same data also went into a second study, on T cells in Graves' hyperthyroidism and ophthalmopathy.

The sequences come from peripheral blood mononuclear cells (PBMCs), collected at new diagnosis, from a patient treated with antithyroid drugs. These receptors originate from a young man with Graves disease. CDR3s include the opening cysteine and the closing phenylalanine or tryptophan. D genes are given only for firm matches. The listing skips clone size in some rows; elsewhere it reads once, few, many or a size class.

j_call: TRBJ2-5; d_call: NA; clone_size: many; v_call: TRBV7-9; cdr3_aa: CASARKEETQYF; cdr3_nt: TGTGCCAGCGCCCGTAAGGAAGAGACCCAGTACTTC
j_call: TRBJ2-5; d_call: NA; clone_size: many; v_call: TRBV20-1; cdr3_aa: CSARNSEKETQYF; cdr3_nt: TGCAGTGCTAGAAATAGCGAGAAAGAGACCCAGTACTTC
j_call: TRBJ2-5; d_call: TRBD1; clone_size: many; v_call: TRBV6-2/TRBV6-3; cdr3_aa: CASKLFYGTGVGETQYF; cdr3_nt: TGTGCCAGCAAATTGTTTTATGGGACAGGGGTTGGAGAGACCCAGTACTTC
j_call: TRBJ1-1; d_call: NA; clone_size: many; v_call: TRBV2; cdr3_aa: CASSARGWETEAFF; cdr3_nt: TGTGCCAGCAGTGCTCGAGGATGGGAAACTGAAGCTTTCTTT
j_call: TRBJ2-5; d_call: TRBD2; clone_size: few; v_call: TRBV28; cdr3_aa: CASSLSSGSLQETQYF; cdr3_nt: TGTGCCAGCAGTTTATCCAGCGGGAGTTTGCAAGAGACCCAGTACTTC
j_call: TRBJ1-2; d_call: NA; clone_size: many; v_call: TRBV5-1; cdr3_aa: CASSLMGAGYGYTF; cdr3_nt: TGCGCCAGCAGCTTGATGGGGGCAGGATATGGCTACACCTTC
j_call: TRBJ2-5; d_call: NA; clone_size: NA; v_call: TRBV24-1; cdr3_aa: CATSDPSWGQETQYF; cdr3_nt: TGTGCCACCAGTGATCCCTCATGGGGCCAAGAGACCCAGTACTTC
j_call: TRBJ1-6; d_call: NA; clone_size: NA; v_call: TRBV25-1; cdr3_aa: CASHGRENSPLHF; cdr3_nt: TGTGCTTCCCACGGCAGGGAAAATTCACCCCTCCACTTT
j_call: TRBJ2-7; d_call: NA; clone_size: many; v_call: TRBV9; cdr3_aa: CASSVSGPPYEQYF; cdr3_nt: TGTGCCAGCAGCGTTAGCGGTCCTCCCTACGAGCAGTACTTC
j_call: TRBJ2-5; d_call: NA; clone_size: many; v_call: TRBV6-2/TRBV6-3; cdr3_aa: CASNAGQETQYF; cdr3_nt: TGTGCCAGCAACGCGGGCCAAGAGACCCAGTACTTC
j_call: TRBJ1-5; d_call: NA; clone_size: NA; v_call: TRBV11-2; cdr3_aa: CASSLDIFSNQPQHF; cdr3_nt: TGTGCCAGCAGCTTAGACATCTTTAGCAATCAGCCCCAGCATTTT
j_call: TRBJ1-2; d_call: NA; clone_size: many; v_call: TRBV2; cdr3_aa: CASSENGANYGYTF; cdr3_nt: TGTGCCAGCAGTGAAAACGGAGCTAACTATGGCTACACCTTC
j_call: TRBJ1-3; d_call: NA; clone_size: few; v_call: TRBV7-2; cdr3_aa: CASSWGFGNTIYF; cdr3_nt: TGTGCCAGCAGCTGGGGGTTTGGAAACACCATATATTTT
j_call: TRBJ1-1; d_call: NA; clone_size: many; v_call: TRBV5-1; cdr3_aa: CASKPGMNTEAFF; cdr3_nt: TGCGCCAGCAAACCAGGTATGAACACTGAAGCTTTCTTT
j_call: TRBJ1-1; d_call: NA; clone_size: many; v_call: TRBV29-1; cdr3_aa: CSVSGGRAFF; cdr3_nt: TGCAGCGTTTCTGGGGGAAGGGCTTTCTTT
j_call: TRBJ2-7; d_call: NA; clone_size: NA; v_call: TRBV7-9; cdr3_aa: CASSLFRGAGTYEQYF; cdr3_nt: TGTGCCAGCAGCTTATTTCGCGGGGCGGGGACCTACGAGCAGTACTTC
j_call: TRBJ2-2; d_call: TRBD1; clone_size: many; v_call: TRBV6-2/TRBV6-3; cdr3_aa: CASSWDRPGELFF; cdr3_nt: TGTGCCAGCAGTTGGGACAGGCCCGGGGAGCTGTTTTTT
j_call: TRBJ2-4; d_call: TRBD2; clone_size: few; v_call: TRBV10-3; cdr3_aa: CAISDKAGEGKNIQYF; cdr3_nt: TGTGCCATCAGTGACAAAGCGGGAGAGGGCAAAAACATTCAGTACTTC
j_call: TRBJ2-5; d_call: NA; clone_size: NA; v_call: TRBV5-1; cdr3_aa: CASSFDGNQETQYF; cdr3_nt: TGCGCCAGCAGCTTCGACGGGAACCAAGAGACCCAGTACTTC
j_call: TRBJ2-2; d_call: TRBD2; clone_size: many; v_call: TRBV30; cdr3_aa: CAWRPLAANTGELFF; cdr3_nt: TGTGCCTGGAGGCCGCTAGCGGCAAACACCGGGGAGCTGTTTTTT
j_call: TRBJ2-1; d_call: TRBD1; clone_size: many; v_call: TRBV7-3; cdr3_aa: CASSPSGGTYNEQFF; cdr3_nt: TGTGCCAGCAGCCCCTCAGGGGGCACGTACAATGAGCAGTTCTTC
j_call: TRBJ2-4; d_call: NA; clone_size: NA; v_call: TRBV27; cdr3_aa: CASSLSGDFGEFF; cdr3_nt: TGTGCCAGCAGTTTATCTGGGGACTTTGGGGAGTTCTTC
j_call: TRBJ1-2; d_call: TRBD1; clone_size: many; v_call: TRBV24-1; cdr3_aa: CATSDWRQGGYGYTF; cdr3_nt: TGTGCCACCAGTGATTGGAGACAGGGCGGCTATGGCTACACCTTC
j_call: TRBJ2-4; d_call: NA; clone_size: few; v_call: TRBV25-1; cdr3_aa: CASSDHGAAKNIQYF; cdr3_nt: TGTGCCAGCAGTGACCATGGGGCGGCCAAAAACATTCAGTACTTC
j_call: TRBJ2-1; d_call: NA; clone_size: few; v_call: TRBV15; cdr3_aa: CATSRVSGDVEQFF; cdr3_nt: TGTGCCACCAGCAGAGTGTCCGGGGACGTTGAGCAGTTCTTC
j_call: TRBJ1-5; d_call: NA; clone_size: many; v_call: TRBV3-1; cdr3_aa: CASSTPRRRQPQHF; cdr3_nt: TGTGCCAGCAGCACACCCAGGAGGCGGCAGCCCCAGCATTTT
j_call: TRBJ2-6; d_call: TRBD1; clone_size: many; v_call: TRBV12-3/TRBV12-4; cdr3_aa: CASRGWDRSSGANVLTF; cdr3_nt: TGTGCCAGCAGGGGATGGGACAGGAGCTCTGGGGCCAACGTCCTGACTTTC
j_call: TRBJ2-3; d_call: NA; clone_size: few; v_call: TRBV27; cdr3_aa: CASSLGHNQIDTQYF; cdr3_nt: TGTGCCAGCAGTTTGGGACACAATCAGATAGATACGCAGTATTTT
j_call: TRBJ2-1; d_call: NA; clone_size: medium-sized; v_call: TRBV2; cdr3_aa: CASSHRDEQFF; cdr3_nt: TGTGCCAGCAGCCACAGGGATGAGCAGTTCTTC
j_call: TRBJ2-7; d_call: TRBD2; clone_size: NA; v_call: TRBV29-1; cdr3_aa: CTPLRRGGRFTHEQYF; cdr3_nt: TGCACCCCCCTCAGGCGGGGGGGCCGATTTACCCACGAGCAGTACTTC
j_call: TRBJ2-5; d_call: NA; clone_size: many; v_call: TRBV25-1; cdr3_aa: CASSQGAGGETQYF; cdr3_nt: TGTGCCAGCAGTCAAGGCGCAGGGGGGGAGACCCAGTACTTC
j_call: TRBJ1-2; d_call: NA; clone_size: few; v_call: TRBV7-9; cdr3_aa: CASQQISNYGYTF; cdr3_nt: TGTGCCAGTCAGCAGATCTCTAACTATGGCTACACCTTC
j_call: TRBJ1-1; d_call: NA; clone_size: many; v_call: TRBV20-1; cdr3_aa: CSARDLAKNTEAFF; cdr3_nt: TGCAGTGCTAGAGATTTGGCGAAAAACACTGAAGCTTTCTTT
j_call: TRBJ1-6; d_call: NA; clone_size: many; v_call: TRBV6-1; cdr3_aa: CASSRPVTGTNSPLHF; cdr3_nt: TGTGCCAGCAGCCGGCCAGTCACTGGAACGAATTCACCCCTCCACTTT
j_call: TRBJ2-3; d_call: NA; clone_size: few; v_call: TRBV3-1; cdr3_aa: CASSQGAPDTQYF; cdr3_nt: TGTGCCAGCAGCCAGGGCGCACCAGATACGCAGTATTTT
j_call: TRBJ1-1; d_call: TRBD1; clone_size: many; v_call: TRBV2; cdr3_aa: CASRALDRGVTEAFF; cdr3_nt: TGTGCCAGCAGGGCCCTCGACAGGGGTGTCACTGAAGCTTTCTTT
j_call: TRBJ2-1; d_call: TRBD1; clone_size: NA; v_call: TRBV27; cdr3_aa: CASSSIGTGSIF; cdr3_nt: TGTGCCAGCAGTTCGATCGGGACAGGGTCGATCTTC